This T cell receptor (beta chain) was sequenced in a study of blood T cell repertoires in COVID-19. The overall study: Both acute and convalescent COVID-19 samples were obtained from the United States, Italy and Spain.

This CDR3 spans 16 amino acids. Germline CDR1 MNHEY, CDR2 SMNVEV (reference sequence). V lost 5 bases, J lost 2 bases, and 4 bases stayed unmatched. The assay was immunoSEQ multiplex PCR, and TCRdb's table has in-frame clones only and misses some. The sample has some 150,000 clones, roughly 88% seen once. Participants were aged about 18 to 90 years, lived in under 30 US areas, and enrolled virtually. Sequencing was done on a sample of PBMCs or T cells enriched from blood (not recorded which). The chain links TRBV27 to TRBJ2-5, with 14 bases that match TRBD2. The sequence came from a middle-aged man who had recovered from COVID-19. The CDR3 spells CASSLRTSGGQETQYF. In DNA form, the CDR3 reads TGTGCCAGCAGTCTACGGACTAGCGGGGGGCAAGAGACCCAGTACTTC.